A single T cell receptor (beta chain) is shown here with its context. Antigen specificity is unknown. The data derive from a study of T cells after yellow fever vaccination. The authors made TCR cDNA by 5'RACE template switching, adding a universal primer site and UMIs. TCRdb analysed the 5' RACE reads with MiXCR anew, one entry per CDR3 protein. Here the sample spans 250,000 or so distinct CDR3 sequences, over 3% being singletons. Findings of the study overall: A weaker but faster secondary response was observed, peaking on day 5 versus 15. Post-booster repertoires contained most primary-vaccination clones again (about 95% CD4, about 88% CD8).

The sequence was obtained from a young man who received the YFV17D yellow fever vaccine. The specimen was PBMCs, collected 15 days after the yellow fever booster vaccination.

The CDR3 DNA reads as TGCGCCAGCCAAGTCCTGCCGGGCCAATCAAGGGGCTACACCTTC. This translates into CASQVLPGQSRGYTF. The J gene is TRBJ1-2, the V gene TRBV5-1; D unresolved. There are 15 residues in the CDR3. The germline V gene has CDR1 SGHRS and CDR2 YFSETQ. The V and J ends lost 7 bases and 8 bases respectively, with 24 bases between them.